The 30 T cell receptor beta chains given below trace back to one sample, sequenced in a study of blood T cells in healthy people across ages. With a J-beta primer mix and a sample-barcoded 5' primer, a second PCR ran 7 to 11 cycles. One entry per CDR3 protein results from TCRdb running MiXCR on the 5' RACE reads. The sample has 1.2 million to 1.5 million distinct CDR3 sequences, roughly 60% seen once. The specimen was blood. The source of these receptors is a young man in good health.

This sequence joins TRBV7-2 and TRBJ2-7; 7 bases map to TRBD2. The DNA end is a closer match to TRBJ2-5, so the J assignment may be wrong. The CDR3 spans 16 residues. CDR1 and CDR2 from the germline V gene are SGHTA and FQGNSA. Here the CDR3 DNA reads TGTGCCAGCAGCTTAGAGCCAGCGGGGACCGAGGAGACCCAGTACTTC. It translates to CASSLEPAGTEETQYF.

The rearrangement joins TRBV28 to TRBJ2-7, with TRBD1 matching over 7 bases. This CDR3 is 14 amino acids long. Germline CDR1 is MDHEN and CDR2 is SYDVKM. J gave up 4 bases and V 7 bases, and 10 bases lay outside the gene matches. The CDR3 loop is CASTNTGVGYEQYF. In DNA, the CDR3 is TGTGCCAGCACTAATACAGGGGTTGGTTACGAGCAGTACTTC.

This chain links TRBV27 with TRBJ2-5; perhaps TRBD2 as D (6 bases). Trimming took off 5 bases at V and 11 bases at J, with 18 bases between the two ends. Germline CDR1 and CDR2: MNHEY and SMNVEV (reference sequence). This CDR3 spans 13 amino acids. CDR3 region: CASSSGPYNEQYF. The CDR3 nucleotides are TGTGCCAGCAGTAGCGGGCCTTACAATGAGCAGTACTTC.

The chain combines TRBV5-1 with TRBJ2-5; no firm D call. The germline V gene has CDR1 SGHRS and CDR2 YFSETQ. V lost 1 base and J 11 bases, leaving 12 bases between the germline ends. The CDR3 length is 12 residues. CDR3 coding DNA: TGCGCCAGCAGCTTGACGCCAAATGAGCAGTACTTC. Amino acid sequence: CASSLTPNEQYF.

This clonotype was observed a handful of times. The chain is built from TRBV11-2 and TRBJ2-7; possibly TRBD2 for D (5 bases). The V end was cut by 4 bases, the J end by 2 bases, with 24 bases between. CDR1 is SGHAT, CDR2 FQNNGV, per germline. There are 18 residues in the CDR3. DNA for the CDR3: TGTGCCAGCAGCTCCCGGGAATCCCTAGTGATATCTCCCTACGAGCAGTACTTC. This codes for CASSSRESLVISPYEQYF.

The chain employs TRBV4-2 and TRBJ2-3; D perhaps matches TRBD2 (5 bases). V shed 5 bases and J shed 6 bases, with 18 bases lying between them. The germline gives CDR1 LGHNA, CDR2 YNFKEQ. The CDR3 spans 15 residues. CDR3 in DNA: TGTGCCAGCAGCGGATCGCGAGCTCGCGGGGATACGCAGTATTTT. Its translation: CASSGSRARGDTQYF.

This chain connects TRBV20-1 to TRBJ2-7, with D possibly matching TRBD2 (6 bases). The CDR3 is 15 residues long. The V and J ends lost 1 base and 0 bases respectively, with 13 bases between them. Germline CDR1 DFQATT, CDR2 SNEGSKA (reference sequence). The DNA for the CDR3 is TGCAGTGCTAGAGCCCTTCGGGGGAGCTCCTACGAGCAGTACTTC. Protein sequence: CSARALRGSSYEQYF.

The CDR3 nucleotides are TGCGCCAGCAGCTTGTCGTATAGCAGAAATTACAATGAGCAGTTCTTC. Amino acid sequence: CASSLSYSRNYNEQFF. The J gene is TRBJ2-1, the V gene TRBV5-1, with D uncertain. This CDR3 comprises 16 residues. The V end lost 1 base, the J end lost 4 bases, and 15 bases lay between the germline ends. Germline values: CDR1 SGHRS, CDR2 YFSETQ.

J is TRBJ2-7 and V is TRBV25-1; TRBD2 aligns across 8 bases. Per the germline V gene, CDR1 is MGHDK and CDR2 is SYGVNS. After removal of 7 bases from V and 3 bases from J, the junction contained 8 bases not matched to a gene. CDR3 size: 14 residues. The CDR3 loop reads CASKDQRGLYEQYF. CDR3 nucleotide sequence: TGTGCCAGCAAGGATCAGCGGGGGCTCTACGAGCAGTACTTC.

This clonotype has more than one count but fewer than ten. The chain joins TRBV14 to TRBJ2-1; 7 positions match TRBD1. V shed 1 base and J 10 bases; nucleotides not matched to a gene: 7. The CDR3 has 14 amino acids. Germline V lookup: CDR1 SGHDN, CDR2 FVKESK. The CDR3 reads CASSQVETGVEQFF. The CDR3 DNA reads TGTGCCAGCAGCCAAGTGGAAACAGGGGTCGAGCAGTTCTTC.

The chain links TRBV5-1 to TRBJ2-5; 7 positions agree with TRBD1. Looked up from germline, CDR1 is SGHRS and CDR2 is YFSETQ. Germline trimming cut 2 bases from V and 2 bases from J; bases unmatched to any gene: 6. The CDR3 is 15 amino acids. The CDR3 DNA sequence: TGCGCCAGCAGCTTCTGGGACAGTTTACAAGAGACCCAGTACTTC. Amino acid sequence: CASSFWDSLQETQYF.

This clonotype has only a few counts. This chain links TRBV29-1 with TRBJ1-2; D unclear. The germline V and J ends were trimmed by 3 bases and 7 bases, with 12 bases remaining between them. The CDR3 has 12 amino acids. In germline, CDR1 is SQVTM, CDR2 ANQGSEA. CDR3 sequence: CSVEWGLLGYTF. The CDR3 DNA follows: TGCAGCGTTGAGTGGGGTCTCCTTGGCTACACCTTC. Full variable domain (missing parts from reference TRBV29-1 and TRBJ1-2): SAVISQKPSRDICQRGTSLTIQCQVDSQVTMMFWYRQQPGQSLTLIATANQGSEATYESGFVIDKFPISRPNLTFSTLTVSNMSPEDSSIYLCSVEWGLLGYTFGSGTRLTVV.

The V and J genes are TRBV6-2 or TRBV6-3 and TRBJ2-7; no reliable D call. Trimming removed 7 bases at V and 4 bases at J, with 17 bases between. The CDR3 covers 14 residues. Germline assignment: CDR1 MNHEY and CDR2 SVGEGT. CDR3 in amino acids: CASTAGKVGYEQYF. CDR3 in DNA: TGTGCCAGCACAGCAGGCAAGGTAGGGTACGAGCAGTACTTC.

This clonotype came up many times. This rearrangement joins TRBV6-2 or TRBV6-3 to TRBJ2-1; TRBD2 is a possible D gene (5 bases). This CDR3 has 15 residues. V shed 6 bases and J shed 3 bases, with 15 bases lying between them. Germline V gene sequence: CDR1 MNHEY, CDR2 SVGEGT. CDR3 sequence (DNA): TGTGCCAGCAGCTTACTAGGAGACTACTACAATGAGCAGTTCTTC. Translated: CASSLLGDYYNEQFF.

The CDR3 sequence is CATSRGGRGTEAFF. CDR3 sequence (DNA): TGTGCCACCAGCCGGGGGGGGCGCGGGACTGAAGCTTTCTTT. The chain recombines TRBV15 with TRBJ1-1; D might be TRBD1 (6 bases). Germline values: CDR1 LNHNV, CDR2 YYDKDF (reference sequence). Trimming took 5 bases from V and 5 from J, leaving 15 bases between them. The CDR3 length is 14 residues.

This chain uses TRBV10-3 with TRBJ2-2; 8 bases fit TRBD2. The CDR3 sequence is 13 residues long. Germline loops: CDR1 ENHRY, CDR2 SYGVKD. J gave up 8 bases and V 6 bases, and 5 bases lay outside the gene matches. The CDR3 loop reads CAIRNQREGELFF. The CDR3 bases are TGTGCCATCAGAAACCAGCGGGAGGGGGAGCTGTTTTTT.

This rearrangement joins TRBV5-1 to TRBJ2-7; a weak D match, TRBD2 (5 bases). This CDR3 is built from 14 residues. The V gene's germline CDR1 is SGHRS and CDR2 YFSETQ. V lost 0 bases and J 2 bases, leaving 9 bases between the germline ends. CDR3 region: CASSLEVAPYEQYF. The DNA for the CDR3 is TGCGCCAGCAGCTTGGAGGTAGCGCCCTACGAGCAGTACTTC.

The chain uses TRBV20-1 and TRBJ2-3; 7 nucleotides line up with TRBD2. The CDR3 is made up of 13 amino acids. Trimming removed 3 bases from V and 3 bases from J; junction bases left unmatched: 3. The V gene's germline CDR1 is DFQATT and CDR2 SNEGSKA (reference sequence). CDR3 DNA sequence: TGCAGTGCTAGGGGGGGGGATACAGATACGCAGTATTTT. Protein sequence: CSARGGDTDTQYF.

This clonotype showed up just once. The chain employs TRBV9 and TRBJ2-1; the D gene is possibly TRBD2 (6 bases). CDR3 length: 13 residues. The V end lost 4 bases, the J end lost 13 bases, and 18 bases lay between the germline ends. Germline lookup yields CDR1 SGDLS and CDR2 YYNGEE. The CDR3 coding sequence is TGTGCCAGCAGCACCAAGACTAGTCGTCCACAGTTCTTC. Translating gives CASSTKTSRPQFF.

CDR3 nucleotide sequence: TGTGCCAGCAGTTCCTTATTCTCCCGGACTAGCGTTGCTGGGGAGCAGTACTTC. This codes for CASSSLFSRTSVAGEQYF. The chain combines TRBV27 with TRBJ2-4; 9 bases are a match to TRBD2. Germline loops: CDR1 MNHEY, CDR2 SMNVEV (reference sequence). Trimming took 4 bases from V and 13 from J; bases not matched to a gene: 23. This CDR3 is built from 18 residues.

A single count supports this clonotype. The gene calls are TRBV7-8 and TRBJ2-1; D is unresolved. The end of the DNA aligns better with TRBJ2-7, so the J call may be wrong. Germline lookup yields CDR1 SGHVS and CDR2 FQNEAQ. CDR3 size: 16 residues. The CDR3 loop is CASSLFGNPLDNEQYF. In DNA, the CDR3 is TGTGCCAGCAGCTTATTCGGCAACCCCCTAGACAATGAGCAGTACTTC.

This clonotype came up a few times. The V call is TRBV5-1, the J call TRBJ2-3; maybe TRBD1 (6 bases). The V gene lost 1 base and the J gene lost 2 bases, with 11 bases spanning the gap. The germline CDR1 and CDR2 sequences are SGHRS and YFSETQ. This CDR3 spans 15 amino acids. The CDR3 loop is CASSLTGQITDTQYF. The CDR3 nucleotides read TGCGCCAGCAGCTTGACAGGACAGATCACAGATACGCAGTATTTT. Combining the CDR3 with reference TRBV5-1 and TRBJ2-3 gives the whole variable domain KAGVTQTPRYLIKTRGQQVTLSCSPISGHRSVSWYQQTPGQGLQFLFEYFSETQRNKGNFPGRFSGRQFSNSRSEMNVSTLELGDSALYLCASSLTGQITDTQYFGPGTRLTVL.

This clonotype has just one count. The chain has TRBV11-2 and TRBJ2-3; TRBD2 matches 11 bases. CDR1 is SGHAT and CDR2 is FQNNGV in the germline V gene. V lost 4 bases to trimming and J lost 2 bases; unmatched junction nucleotides: 8. The CDR3 is 17 amino acids. The CDR3 reads CASSSFSSGGLTDTQYF. In nucleotides, the CDR3 is TGTGCCAGCAGCTCCTTTTCTAGCGGGGGGCTCACAGATACGCAGTATTTT. The full variable domain, rest sourced from reference TRBV11-2 and TRBJ2-3, is EAGVAQSPRYKIIEKRQSVAFWCNPISGHATLYWYQQILGQGPKLLIQFQNNGVVDDSQLPKDRFSAERLKGVDSTLKIQPAKLEDSAVYLCASSSFSSGGLTDTQYFGPGTRLTVL.

The rearrangement links TRBV9 to TRBJ2-2; D call uncertain. V was shortened by 5 bases and J by 0 bases, with 14 bases between the two germline ends. CDR3 length: 16 residues. Germline values: CDR1 SGDLS, CDR2 YYNGEE. CDR3 in amino acids: CASSEMGGTNTGELFF. The CDR3 DNA sequence: TGTGCCAGCAGTGAGATGGGTGGGACGAACACCGGGGAGCTGTTTTTT. Supplemented by reference TRBV9 and TRBJ2-2, the full variable domain reads DSGVTQTPKHLITATGQRVTLRCSPRSGDLSVYWYQQSLDQGLQFLIQYYNGEERAKGNILERFSAQQFPDLHSELNLSSLELGDSALYFCASSEMGGTNTGELFFGEGSRLTVL.

The chain combines TRBV29-1 with TRBJ2-1, with TRBD2 matching over 16 bases. The J call may not be correct, given that the DNA end is closer to TRBJ2-7. CDR1 and CDR2 from the germline V gene are SQVTM and ANQGSEA. The CDR3 loop spans 17 amino acids. The DNA of the CDR3 is TGCAGCGTAAGGGGACTAGCGGGGGGGAGCTCCTACAATGAGCAGTACTTC. Its translation is CSVRGLAGGSSYNEQYF.

This clonotype was seen a few times. The chain links TRBV12-3 or TRBV12-4 to TRBJ2-1, with D tentatively TRBD2 (6 bases). The V end was cut by 5 bases, the J end by 3 bases, with 8 bases between. CDR3 length: 13 amino acids. The DNA of the CDR3 is TGTGCCAGCAGTGCTAGCGTCTACAATGAGCAGTTCTTC. Its translation: CASSASVYNEQFF.

The V and J genes are TRBV9 and TRBJ2-1; 9 bases match TRBD2. CDR1 SGDLS and CDR2 YYNGEE come from the germline V gene. Trimming cost V 0 bases and J 3 bases; bases outside gene matches: 4. This CDR3 spans 16 amino acids. The CDR3 is CASSVAELAGYNEQFF. The CDR3 nucleotides read TGTGCCAGCAGCGTAGCTGAACTAGCGGGCTACAATGAGCAGTTCTTC.

V and J are TRBV5-1 and TRBJ2-3; no definite D call. Germline CDR1 SGHRS, CDR2 YFSETQ. Trimming took 7 bases from V and 5 from J, leaving 20 bases between them. This CDR3 region has 15 residues. CDR3: CASRISPSSVDTQYF. Here the CDR3 DNA reads TGCGCCAGCCGAATATCACCCTCGTCTGTAGATACGCAGTATTTT.

In this sample, this clonotype turned up a few times. The genes are TRBV21-1 and TRBJ2-1; the DNA was not compared with TRBD1, the D call given in the table. TRBV21-1 is a recognized pseudogene. The CDR3 covers 13 residues. The DNA for the CDR3 is TGTGCCAGCAGCAAAATCGGGGCCAATGAGCAGTTCTTC. This codes for CASSKIGANEQFF.

The V call is TRBV4-1, the J call TRBJ1-5, with D uncertain. Germline lookup yields CDR1 MGHRA and CDR2 YSYEKL. Trimming pared 3 bases from V and 5 bases from J, leaving 11 bases between. CDR3 length: 14 residues. As DNA, the CDR3 is TGCGCCAGCAGCCAGGGCCTAGGGTATCAGCCCCAGCATTTT. Translating gives CASSQGLGYQPQHF.